This entry lists 7 T cell receptor beta chains sequenced from one sample in a study of neoadjuvant anti-PD-1 for oral cavity cancer. Data came from immunoSEQ multiplex PCR; TCRdb stores just in-frame clones and leaves some out. The sample records roughly 14,000 clones, 60% to 65% being singletons. The sequenced sample was PBMCs, obtained before nivolumab (anti-PD-1) treatment. These TCRs come from a person aged 40 to 85 with oral cavity squamous cell carcinoma.

This clone was seen a single time. The gene calls are TRBV6-1 and TRBJ2-1, with 9 bases identical to TRBD1. Germline CDR1 reads MNHNS; CDR2 reads SASEGT. The CDR3 is 15 amino acids. Germline trimming cut 5 bases from V and 5 bases from J; bases unmatched to any gene: 7. The DNA of the CDR3 is TGTGCCAGCAGTTCAGGGACAGGGAGGAACAATGAGCAGTTCTTC. It yields the protein CASSSGTGRNNEQFF.

The chain combines TRBV5-6 with TRBJ1-5; weak D call: TRBD1 (5 bases). This CDR3 has 15 amino acids. V lost 4 bases and J 5 bases, leaving 16 bases between the germline ends. Germline V gene lookup returns CDR1 SGHDT and CDR2 YYEEEE. CDR3 residues: CASSRGRIAHQPQHF. The CDR3 nucleotides read TGTGCCAGCAGCAGGGGACGAATCGCCCATCAGCCCCAGCATTTT.

The table lists this clone with a few counts. V gene TRBV21-1 combines with J gene TRBJ2-5; TRBD1 is the table's D call and was not checked against the DNA. TRBV21-1 is reported as a pseudogene. This CDR3 has 13 amino acids. The CDR3 bases are TGTGCCAGCAGCAGTGGGGGCGAAGAGACCCAGTACTTC. Its translation is CASSSGGEETQYF.

J is TRBJ2-7 and V is TRBV6-1; D uncertain. The CDR3 is 12 residues long. V lost 7 bases and J lost 1, with 8 bases in between. Germline V gives CDR1 MNHNS, CDR2 SASEGT. CDR3 region: CASTVPSYEQYF. CDR3 bases: TGTGCCAGCACGGTACCGTCCTACGAGCAGTACTTC.

V and J are TRBV4-2 and TRBJ2-1; TRBD2 might be the D (6 bases). Per the germline V gene, CDR1 is LGHNA and CDR2 is YNFKEQ. This CDR3 is 15 amino acids long. Between the trimmed V and J ends, which lost 0 bases and 3 bases, there was a span of 9 bases. The DNA for the CDR3 is TGTGCCAGCAGCCAAGATTGGCGGGACTACAATGAGCAGTTCTTC. This translates into CASSQDWRDYNEQFF.

The chain is built from TRBV6-4 and TRBJ2-1; 8 bases fit TRBD1. The V and J ends lost 6 bases and 1 base, in that order; junction bases with no gene match: 14. CDR3 length equals 18 residues. Germline assignment: CDR1 MRHNA and CDR2 SNTAGT. The CDR3 sequence is CASRPSWTGMYSYNEQFF. The CDR3 DNA is TGTGCCAGCAGACCCTCCTGGACAGGGATGTATTCCTACAATGAGCAGTTCTTC.

The chain combines TRBV19 with TRBJ2-7; D is perhaps TRBD1 or TRBD2 (5 bases each). Germline V gene data show CDR1 as LNHDA and CDR2 as SQIVND (reference sequence). Trimming left V 4 bases short and J 4 bases short, with 17 bases between. The CDR3 runs 15 residues. The CDR3 sequence: CASSTSGTNPYEQYF. CDR3 DNA sequence: TGTGCCAGTAGTACTTCCGGGACCAACCCGTACGAGCAGTACTTC.